This T cell receptor (beta chain) was observed in a study of blood T cell repertoires in COVID-19. Participant-given clinical history determined each cohort assignment. Individuals in the exposed group had encountered a COVID-19 case within 2 weeks preceding study entry. Profiling relied on immunoSEQ multiplex PCR, and the TCRdb table lists in-frame clones only, not all of them. The sample contains 400,000 to 500,000 clones, approximately 91% of which appear only once. The source is a woman aged 18-29 years who had been exposed to COVID-19. Sequenced material: PBMCs or T cells enriched from blood (not recorded which).

The CDR3 sequence: CAISEPQGTTGELFF. CDR3 nucleotides: TGTGCCATCAGCGAACCCCAGGGTACCACCGGGGAGCTGTTTTTT. The V and J genes are TRBV10-3 and TRBJ2-2, with D perhaps TRBD1 (5 bases). Trimming took off 6 bases at V and 4 bases at J, with 15 bases between the two ends. From germline, CDR1 is ENHRY and CDR2 SYGVKD. CDR3 length: 15 residues.